What follows are 10 T cell receptor beta chains derived from one specimen sequenced in a study of cytomegalovirus exposure and HLA in healthy donors. PCR primers comprised 60 Vbeta and 13 Jbeta primers. Sequencing was performed with immunoSEQ multiplex PCR; in TCRdb, only in-frame clones are kept and a portion is missing. Of 150,000 to 200,000 clones listed, about 80% are singletons. The source material was PBMCs. These receptor sequences come from a man between 35 and 55 years old in good health and CMV-seronegative.

The V call is TRBV15, the J call TRBJ2-7; D unclear. Deletions cut 8 bases from V and 2 bases from J, with 13 bases between. This CDR3 is 13 amino acids long. CDR1 LNHNV and CDR2 YYDKDF come from the germline V gene (reference sequence). CDR3 nucleotide sequence: TGTGCCACCTCAGCCCTAGTTGCCTACGAGCAGTACTTC. It translates to CATSALVAYEQYF. The entire variable domain, with the rest obtained from reference TRBV15 and TRBJ2-7, is as follows: DAMVIQNPRYQVTQFGKPVTLSCSQTLNHNVMYWYQQKSSQAPKLLFHYYDKDFNNEADTPDNFQSRRPNTSFCFLDIRSPGLGDTAMYLCATSALVAYEQYFGPGTRLTVT.

This clone was counted once. The chain employs TRBV4-3 and TRBJ1-1; 7 bases align to TRBD1. The CDR3 is 15 amino acids. Germline CDR1 reads LGHNA; CDR2 reads YSLEER. The V gene end was trimmed by 0 bases and the J gene end by 5 bases; junction bases not matched to a gene: 6. CDR3 residues: CASSQEWNRGTEAFF. In DNA, the CDR3 is TGCGCCAGCAGCCAAGAATGGAACAGGGGAACTGAAGCTTTCTTT.

J is TRBJ1-2 and V is TRBV21-1; the DNA was not used to check the table's D call, TRBD1. TRBV21-1 is classified as a pseudogene. The CDR3 loop spans 15 amino acids. This chain's CDR3 is CASSGRDRGPYGYTF. DNA of the CDR3: TGTGCCAGCAGCGGACGGGACAGGGGACCATATGGCTACACCTTC.

The chain combines TRBV19 with TRBJ2-3, with no clear D. V was cut by 5 bases and J by 6 bases, with 12 bases left in between. Germline V gives CDR1 LNHDA, CDR2 SQIVND (reference sequence). CDR3 length: 13 amino acids. CDR3 DNA: TGTGCCAGTAGTTACCGACCGGAGGATACGCAGTATTTT. Translation gives CASSYRPEDTQYF. The full variable domain, completed using reference TRBV19 and TRBJ2-3, is DGGITQSPKYLFRKEGQNVTLSCEQNLNHDAMYWYRQDPGQGLRLIYYSQIVNDFQKGDIAEGYSVSREKKESFPLTVTSAQKNPTAFYLCASSYRPEDTQYFGPGTRLTVL.

J is TRBJ2-5 and V is TRBV5-4; 7 nucleotides line up with TRBD2. From germline, CDR1 is SGHNT and CDR2 YYREEE (reference sequence). Unmatched junction bases numbered 6, after V lost 4 bases and J lost 0 bases. The CDR3 runs 15 residues. In nucleotides, the CDR3 is TGTGCCAGCAGCCCGCGCGGGAGTAACCAAGAGACCCAGTACTTC. This translates into CASSPRGSNQETQYF.

The chain couples TRBV6-5 to TRBJ2-1; 11 nucleotides line up with TRBD2. The CDR3 is made up of 15 amino acids. V lost 5 bases and J lost 10; bases outside the gene matches: 10. Germline V gene lookup returns CDR1 MNHEY and CDR2 SVGAGI. CDR3 nucleotide sequence: TGTGCCAGCAGTCCCAAAGGACTAGCGGGCTGGGAGCAGTTCTTC. Protein product: CASSPKGLAGWEQFF.

The V and J genes are TRBV7-9 and TRBJ1-1; TRBD1 agrees at 7 bases. V gave up 3 bases and J gave up 1 base; unmatched junction bases: 5. The germline V gene encodes CDR1 SEHNR and CDR2 FQNEAQ (reference sequence). The CDR3 loop spans 15 amino acids. Written as DNA, the CDR3 is TGTGCCAGCAGCTTCGCGCGACAGGGGAACACTGAAGCTTTCTTT. This codes for CASSFARQGNTEAFF.

The V call is TRBV18, the J call TRBJ2-3; tentative D call: TRBD1 (7 bases). V was cut by 0 bases and J by 5 bases, with 9 bases left in between. This CDR3 has 14 residues. Germline V lookup: CDR1 KGHSH, CDR2 LQKENI. CDR3: CASSPPRGVDTQYF. CDR3 DNA: TGTGCCAGCTCACCACCCAGGGGGGTAGATACGCAGTATTTT.

The sample holds a few counts of this clone. This chain connects TRBV6-4 to TRBJ1-6, with D maybe TRBD1 (6 bases). Germline lookup yields CDR1 MRHNA and CDR2 SNTAGT. CDR3 length: 17 amino acids. V was shortened by 10 bases and J by 0 bases, with 19 bases between the two germline ends. The CDR3 sequence is CAIPTLDRSSYNSPLHF. CDR3 sequence (DNA): TGTGCCATCCCAACCCTCGACAGGAGCTCCTATAATTCACCCCTCCACTTT.

The chain uses TRBV30 and TRBJ2-1; tentatively, D is TRBD1 (5 bases). The germline V gene has CDR1 GTSNPN and CDR2 SVGIG (reference sequence). The CDR3 is 13 amino acids. Trimming left V 8 bases short and J 3 bases short, with 14 bases between. CDR3 sequence: CAQGRPIYNEQFF. Here the CDR3 DNA reads TGTGCCCAGGGCAGGCCTATCTACAATGAGCAGTTCTTC.